This T cell receptor (beta chain) came from a study of control samples from healthy donors and cancer patients. V was shortened by 3 bases and J by 2 bases, with 8 bases between the two germline ends. This CDR3 is 13 amino acids long. The V gene's germline CDR1 is SGHVS and CDR2 FQNEAQ. Produced via immunoSEQ multiplex PCR; TCRdb's table is partial and in-frame only. The sample yields fewer than 200,000 clones, 90% to 95% seen once. This sequence was found in a man aged 18 to 29 in good health. The sequencing input was blood. V gene TRBV7-8 combines with J gene TRBJ2-7; no reliable D call. The DNA of the CDR3 is TGTGCCAGCAGCTTTGTAATCGCCTACGAGCAGTACTTC. Encoded protein: CASSFVIAYEQYF.